The present entry profiles one TCR beta chain with its context. The V end was cut by 6 bases, the J end by 8 bases, with 11 bases between. The germline CDR1 and CDR2 sequences are SGHNT and YYREEE (reference sequence). The CDR3 consists of 11 residues. The data derive from a study of shared clonotypes between healthy human individuals. The table came from immunoSEQ multiplex PCR; TCRdb's copy has only in-frame clones and leaves some out. Here the sample spans 450,000 to 700,000 clones, around 95% being singletons. The naive CD8 population came from CD45RO-negative cells selected for CCR7, without terminally differentiated effector memory CD45RA+ cells.

Source material: naive CD8+ T cells sorted from blood. This TCR came from a woman aged 30 to 39 in good health. The J gene is TRBJ1-2, the V gene TRBV5-4; no definite D call. The chain's CDR3 is CASIREGGYTF. CDR3 DNA: TGTGCCAGCATTCGGGAAGGAGGCTACACCTTC.